These T cell receptor beta chains were read from a single sample in a study of blood T cell repertoires in COVID-19. Sequencing was performed with immunoSEQ multiplex PCR; in TCRdb, only in-frame clones are kept and a portion is missing. The sample holds 100,000 to 130,000 clones, 80% to 90% seen once. Sequencing used peripheral blood. These receptors were taken from a man aged 40-50 years with active or convalescent COVID-19. Both conserved end residues are part of each CDR3.

length | V | CDR3
18 | TRBV19 | CASSIDRRERVITDTQYF
15 | TRBV7-2 | CASSLAGTLNTEAFF
14 | TRBV4-1 | CASRVAGGTYEQYF
15 | TRBV4-1 | CASSQAGVREEKLFF
14 | TRBV15 | CATSRRDTYNEQFF
16 | TRBV19 | CASRSRSGRMNTEAFF
15 | TRBV6-5 | CASGDSGQGGEKLFF
11 | TRBV6-4 | CASSPGYGYTF
15 | TRBV7-9 | CASSWGSGDTGELFF
15 | TRBV11-2 | CASSLEGSGLYEQYF
12 | TRBV2 | CASIRQGGGYTF
14 | TRBV5-8 | CASSLDHSLYGYTF
14 | TRBV11-2 | CASSLGTGFEKLFF
15 | TRBV2 | CASSSDSSGANVLTF
16 | TRBV21-1 | CASSKGGQGDNQPQHF
14 | TRBV7-2 | CASSLTQGNNEQFF